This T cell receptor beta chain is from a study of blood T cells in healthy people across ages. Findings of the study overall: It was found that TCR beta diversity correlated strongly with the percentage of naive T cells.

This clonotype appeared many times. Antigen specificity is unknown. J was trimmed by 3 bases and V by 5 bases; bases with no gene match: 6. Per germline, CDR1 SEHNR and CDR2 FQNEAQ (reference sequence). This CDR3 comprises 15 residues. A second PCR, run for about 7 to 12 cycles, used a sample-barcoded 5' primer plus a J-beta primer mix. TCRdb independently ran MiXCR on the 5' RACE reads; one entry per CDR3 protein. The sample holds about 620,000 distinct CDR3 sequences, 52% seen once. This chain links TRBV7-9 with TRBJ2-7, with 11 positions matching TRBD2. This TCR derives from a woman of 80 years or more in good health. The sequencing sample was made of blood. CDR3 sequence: CASSRSGTSGYEQYF. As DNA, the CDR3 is TGTGCCAGCAGCCGGTCCGGGACTAGCGGCTACGAGCAGTACTTC.